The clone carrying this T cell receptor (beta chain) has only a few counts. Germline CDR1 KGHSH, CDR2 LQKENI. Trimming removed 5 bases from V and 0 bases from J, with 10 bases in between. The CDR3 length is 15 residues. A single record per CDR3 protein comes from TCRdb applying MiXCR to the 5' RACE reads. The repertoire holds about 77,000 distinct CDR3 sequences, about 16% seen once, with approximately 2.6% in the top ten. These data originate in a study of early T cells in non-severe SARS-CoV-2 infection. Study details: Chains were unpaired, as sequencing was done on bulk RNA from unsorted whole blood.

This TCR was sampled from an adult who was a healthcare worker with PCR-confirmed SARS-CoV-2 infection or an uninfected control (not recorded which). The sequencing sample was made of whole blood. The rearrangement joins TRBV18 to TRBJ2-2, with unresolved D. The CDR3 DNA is TGTGCCAGCTCAACTCGGACGGCGAACACCGGGGAGCTGTTTTTT. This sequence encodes CASSTRTANTGELFF.